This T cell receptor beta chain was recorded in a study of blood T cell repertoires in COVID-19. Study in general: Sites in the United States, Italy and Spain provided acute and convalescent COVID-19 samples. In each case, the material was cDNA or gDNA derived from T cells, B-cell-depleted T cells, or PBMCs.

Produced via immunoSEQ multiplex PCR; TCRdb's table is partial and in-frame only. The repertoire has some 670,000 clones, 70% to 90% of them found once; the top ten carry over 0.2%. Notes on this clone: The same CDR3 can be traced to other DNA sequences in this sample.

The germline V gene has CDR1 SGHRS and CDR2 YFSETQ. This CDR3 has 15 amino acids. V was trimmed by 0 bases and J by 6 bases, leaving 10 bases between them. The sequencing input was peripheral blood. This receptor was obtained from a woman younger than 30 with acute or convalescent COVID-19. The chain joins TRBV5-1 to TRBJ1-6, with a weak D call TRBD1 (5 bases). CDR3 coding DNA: TGCGCCAGCAGCTTGGATCGGGGGGGTAATTCACCCCTCCACTTT. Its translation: CASSLDRGGNSPLHF.